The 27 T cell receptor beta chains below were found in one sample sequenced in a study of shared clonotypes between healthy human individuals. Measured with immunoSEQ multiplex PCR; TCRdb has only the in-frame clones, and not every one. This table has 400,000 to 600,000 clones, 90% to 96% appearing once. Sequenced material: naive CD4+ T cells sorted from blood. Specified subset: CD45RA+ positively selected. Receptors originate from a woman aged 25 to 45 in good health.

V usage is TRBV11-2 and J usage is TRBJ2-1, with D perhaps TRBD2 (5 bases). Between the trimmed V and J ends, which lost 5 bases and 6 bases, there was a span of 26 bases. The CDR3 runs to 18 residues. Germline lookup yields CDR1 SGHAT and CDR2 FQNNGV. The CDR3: CASSTPWAGLMESNEQFF. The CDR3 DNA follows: TGTGCCAGCAGCACGCCTTGGGCGGGCCTCATGGAAAGCAATGAGCAGTTCTTC.

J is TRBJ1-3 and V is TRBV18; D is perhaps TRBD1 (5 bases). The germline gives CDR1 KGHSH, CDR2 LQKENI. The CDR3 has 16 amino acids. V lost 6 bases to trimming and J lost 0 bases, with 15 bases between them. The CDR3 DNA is TGTGCCAGCTCGCCAAGCCGGGGCGGCTCTGGAAACACCATATATTTT. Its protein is CASSPSRGGSGNTIYF.

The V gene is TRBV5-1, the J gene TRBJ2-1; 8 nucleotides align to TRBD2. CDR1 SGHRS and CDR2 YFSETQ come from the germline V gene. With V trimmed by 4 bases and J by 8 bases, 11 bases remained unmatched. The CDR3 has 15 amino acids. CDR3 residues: CASSIGLAVSHEQFF. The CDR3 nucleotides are TGCGCCAGCAGCATAGGACTAGCCGTCTCGCATGAGCAGTTCTTC.

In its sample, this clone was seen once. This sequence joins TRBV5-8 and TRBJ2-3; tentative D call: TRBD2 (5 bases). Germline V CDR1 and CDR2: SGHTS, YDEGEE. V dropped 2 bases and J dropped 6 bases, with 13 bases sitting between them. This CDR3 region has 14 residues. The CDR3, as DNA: TGTGCCAGCAGCTTTGGCGGGCTCAGCGATACGCAGTATTTT. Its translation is CASSFGGLSDTQYF.

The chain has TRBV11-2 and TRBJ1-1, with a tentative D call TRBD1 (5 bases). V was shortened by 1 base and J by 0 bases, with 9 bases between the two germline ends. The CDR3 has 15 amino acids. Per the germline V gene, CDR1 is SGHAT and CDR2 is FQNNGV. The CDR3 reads CASSLVPGLNTEAFF. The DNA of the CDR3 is TGTGCCAGCAGCTTAGTTCCAGGGCTGAACACTGAAGCTTTCTTT.

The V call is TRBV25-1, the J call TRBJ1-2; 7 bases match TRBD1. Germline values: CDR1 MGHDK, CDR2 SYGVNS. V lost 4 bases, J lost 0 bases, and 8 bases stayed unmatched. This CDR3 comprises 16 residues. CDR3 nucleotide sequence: TGTGCCAGCAGTGCCACGACAGGGCCAGCTAACTATGGCTACACCTTC. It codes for CASSATTGPANYGYTF.

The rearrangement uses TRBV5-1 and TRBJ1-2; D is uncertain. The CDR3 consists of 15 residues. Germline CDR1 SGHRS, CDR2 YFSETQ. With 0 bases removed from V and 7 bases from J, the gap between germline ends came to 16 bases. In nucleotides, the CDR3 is TGCGCCAGCAGCTTGGCCGGGGAGGGAATCGGTGGCTACACCTTC. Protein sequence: CASSLAGEGIGGYTF.

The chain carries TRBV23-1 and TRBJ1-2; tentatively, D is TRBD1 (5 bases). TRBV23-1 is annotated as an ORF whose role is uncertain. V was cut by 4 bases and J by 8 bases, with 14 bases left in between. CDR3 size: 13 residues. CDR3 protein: CASSRKGVGGYTF. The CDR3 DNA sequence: TGCGCCAGCAGTCGCAAAGGGGTGGGGGGCTACACCTTC.

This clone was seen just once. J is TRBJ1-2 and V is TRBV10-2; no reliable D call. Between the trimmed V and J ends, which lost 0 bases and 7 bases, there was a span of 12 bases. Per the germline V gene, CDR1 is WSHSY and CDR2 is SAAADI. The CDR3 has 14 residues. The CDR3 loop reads CASSESGVYVGYTF. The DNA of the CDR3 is TGCGCCAGCAGTGAGTCGGGAGTGTATGTTGGCTACACCTTC.

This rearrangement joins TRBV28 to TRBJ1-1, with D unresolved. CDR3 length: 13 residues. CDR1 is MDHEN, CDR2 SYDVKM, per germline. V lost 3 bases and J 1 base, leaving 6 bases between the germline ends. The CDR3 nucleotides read TGTGCCAGCAGTTTTTGGCAGAACACTGAAGCTTTCTTT. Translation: CASSFWQNTEAFF.

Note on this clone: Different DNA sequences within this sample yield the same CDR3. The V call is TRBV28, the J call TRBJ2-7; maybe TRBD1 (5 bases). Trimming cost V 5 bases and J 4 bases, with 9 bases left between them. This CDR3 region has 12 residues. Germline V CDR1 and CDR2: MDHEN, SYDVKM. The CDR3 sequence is CASSLKGYEQYF. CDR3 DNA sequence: TGTGCCAGCAGTCTGAAGGGGTACGAGCAGTACTTC.

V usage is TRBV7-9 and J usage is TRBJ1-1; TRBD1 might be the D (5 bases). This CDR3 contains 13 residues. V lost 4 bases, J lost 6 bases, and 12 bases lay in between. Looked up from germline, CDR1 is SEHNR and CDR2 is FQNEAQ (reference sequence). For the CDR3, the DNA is TGTGCCAGCAGCTCAAACCAGGGAGCTGAAGCTTTCTTT. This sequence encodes CASSSNQGAEAFF.

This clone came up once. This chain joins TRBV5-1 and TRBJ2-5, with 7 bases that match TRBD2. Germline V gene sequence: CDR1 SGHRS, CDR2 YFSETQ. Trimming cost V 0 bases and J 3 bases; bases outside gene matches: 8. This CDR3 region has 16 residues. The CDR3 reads CASSLARTSGEETQYF. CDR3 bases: TGCGCCAGCAGCTTGGCCAGGACCAGCGGGGAAGAGACCCAGTACTTC.

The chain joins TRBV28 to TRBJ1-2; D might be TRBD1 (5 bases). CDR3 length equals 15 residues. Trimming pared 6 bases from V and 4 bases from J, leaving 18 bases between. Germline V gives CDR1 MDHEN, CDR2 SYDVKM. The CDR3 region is CASRTRGVWFYGYTF. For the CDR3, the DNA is TGTGCCAGCAGGACTAGAGGGGTTTGGTTCTATGGCTACACCTTC.

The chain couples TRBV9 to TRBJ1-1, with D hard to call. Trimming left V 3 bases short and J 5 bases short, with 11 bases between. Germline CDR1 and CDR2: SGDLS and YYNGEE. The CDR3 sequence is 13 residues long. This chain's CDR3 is CASSGKTETEAFF. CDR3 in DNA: TGTGCCAGCAGCGGAAAAACAGAGACTGAAGCTTTCTTT.

Here the CDR3 reads CASSAATSKEQYF. The CDR3 DNA reads as TGCGCCAGCAGCGCCGCAACTAGCAAGGAGCAGTACTTC. This chain joins TRBV5-1 and TRBJ2-7; a possible D gene is TRBD2 (6 bases). The CDR3 sequence is 13 residues long. Germline CDR1 is SGHRS and CDR2 is YFSETQ. V lost 4 bases, J lost 7 bases, and 15 bases lay in between.

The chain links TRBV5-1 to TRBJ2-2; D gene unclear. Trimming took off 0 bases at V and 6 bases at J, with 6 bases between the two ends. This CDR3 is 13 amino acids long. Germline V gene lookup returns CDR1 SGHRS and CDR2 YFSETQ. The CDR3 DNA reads TGCGCCAGCAGCTTGGTCGTTGCCGGGGAGCTGTTTTTT. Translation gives CASSLVVAGELFF.

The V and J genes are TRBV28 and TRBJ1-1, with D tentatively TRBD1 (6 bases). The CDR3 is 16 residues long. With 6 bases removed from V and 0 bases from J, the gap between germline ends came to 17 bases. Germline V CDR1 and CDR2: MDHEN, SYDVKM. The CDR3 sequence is CASSRGGVGMNTEAFF. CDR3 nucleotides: TGTGCCAGCAGCCGAGGGGGGGTTGGGATGAACACTGAAGCTTTCTTT. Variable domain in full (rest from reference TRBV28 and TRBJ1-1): DVKVTQSSRYLVKRTGEKVFLECVQDMDHENMFWYRQDPGLGLRLIYFSYDVKMKEKGDIPEGYSVSREKKERFSLILESASTNQTSMYLCASSRGGVGMNTEAFFGQGTRLTVV.

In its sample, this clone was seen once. The CDR3 protein is CAWRKGTSGNNEQFF. In DNA form, the CDR3 reads TGTGCCTGGAGGAAGGGGACTAGCGGTAACAATGAGCAGTTCTTC. The genes are TRBV30 and TRBJ2-1, with 11 bases matching TRBD2. The CDR3 loop spans 15 amino acids. Trimming took 3 bases from V and 5 from J; bases not matched to a gene: 6. Germline CDR1 is GTSNPN and CDR2 is SVGIG (reference sequence).

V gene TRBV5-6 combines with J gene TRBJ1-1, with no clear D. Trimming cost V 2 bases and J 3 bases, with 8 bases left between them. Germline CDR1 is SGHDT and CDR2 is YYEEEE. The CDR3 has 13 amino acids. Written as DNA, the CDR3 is TGTGCCAGCAGCTTTTCAGAACACACTGAAGCTTTCTTT. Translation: CASSFSEHTEAFF. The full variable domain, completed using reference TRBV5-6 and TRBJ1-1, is DAGVTQSPTHLIKTRGQQVTLRCSPKSGHDTVSWYQQALGQGPQFIFQYYEEEERQRGNFPDRFSGHQFPNYSSELNVNALLLGDSALYLCASSFSEHTEAFFGQGTRLTVV.

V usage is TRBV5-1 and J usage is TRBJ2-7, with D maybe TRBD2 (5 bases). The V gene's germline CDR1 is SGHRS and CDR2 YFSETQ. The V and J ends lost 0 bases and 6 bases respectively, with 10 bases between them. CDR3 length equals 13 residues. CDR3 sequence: CASSLGPAGEQYF. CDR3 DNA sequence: TGCGCCAGCAGCTTGGGGCCGGCGGGCGAGCAGTACTTC.

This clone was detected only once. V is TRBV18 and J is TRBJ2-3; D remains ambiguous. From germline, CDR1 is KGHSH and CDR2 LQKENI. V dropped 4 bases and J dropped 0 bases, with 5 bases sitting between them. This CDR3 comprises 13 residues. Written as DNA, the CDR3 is TGTGCCAGCTCACTCCATAGCACAGATACGCAGTATTTT. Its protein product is CASSLHSTDTQYF.

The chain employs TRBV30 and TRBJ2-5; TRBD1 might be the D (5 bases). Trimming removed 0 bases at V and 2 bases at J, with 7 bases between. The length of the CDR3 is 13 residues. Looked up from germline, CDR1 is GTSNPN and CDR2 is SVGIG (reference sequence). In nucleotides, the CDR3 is TGTGCCTGGAGTGTACAGGAACAAGAGACCCAGTACTTC. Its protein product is CAWSVQEQETQYF. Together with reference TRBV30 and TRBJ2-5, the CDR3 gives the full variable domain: SQTIHQWPATLVQPVGSPLSLECTVEGTSNPNLYWYRQAAGRGLQLLFYSVGIGQISSEVPQNLSASRPQDRQFILSSKKLLLSDSGFYLCAWSVQEQETQYFGPGTRLLVL.

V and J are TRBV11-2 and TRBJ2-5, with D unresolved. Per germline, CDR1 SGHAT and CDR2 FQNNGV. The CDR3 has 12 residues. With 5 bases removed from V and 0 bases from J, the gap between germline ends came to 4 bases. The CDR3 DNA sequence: TGTGCCAGCAGCCGAGACCAAGAGACCCAGTACTTC. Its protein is CASSRDQETQYF.

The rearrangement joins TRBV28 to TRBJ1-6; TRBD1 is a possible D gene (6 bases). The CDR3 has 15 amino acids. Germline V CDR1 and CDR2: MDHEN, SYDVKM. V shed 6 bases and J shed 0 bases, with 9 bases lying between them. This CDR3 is CASSPTGSYNSPLHF. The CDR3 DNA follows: TGTGCCAGCAGCCCGACAGGCTCCTATAATTCACCCCTCCACTTT.

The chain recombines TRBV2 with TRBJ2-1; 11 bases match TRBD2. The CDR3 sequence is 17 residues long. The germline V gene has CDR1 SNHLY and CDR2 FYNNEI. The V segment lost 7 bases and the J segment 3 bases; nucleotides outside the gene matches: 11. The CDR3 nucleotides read TGTGCCAGCACCCTGGGACTAGCGGTTGTTGACTACAATGAGCAGTTCTTC. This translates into CASTLGLAVVDYNEQFF.

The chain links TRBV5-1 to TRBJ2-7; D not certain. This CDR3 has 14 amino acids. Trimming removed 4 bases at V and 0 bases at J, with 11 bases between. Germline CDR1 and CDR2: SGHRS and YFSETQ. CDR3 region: CASSPRDGSYEQYF. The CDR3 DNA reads TGCGCCAGCAGCCCACGCGACGGCTCCTACGAGCAGTACTTC.